Sequencing of this TCR beta chain was carried out in a study of graft-versus-host responses after intestinal transplantation. Germline V gene sequence: CDR1 MNHEY, CDR2 SVGAGI. V shed 0 bases and J shed 8 bases, with 7 bases lying between them. The CDR3 totals 12 residues. Only in-frame clones appear in the TCRdb table, and some are missing; sequencing was by immunoSEQ multiplex PCR. The table has roughly 100,000 clones, approximately 94% seen once. For this clone: Antigen unknown.

This TCR was sampled from a human donor who received an intestinal transplant. Sequencing was performed on unstimulated CD8+ T cells sorted from spleen or lymph node cells, taken before intestinal transplant. The chain combines TRBV6-5 with TRBJ1-2; the D is unclear. CDR3 protein: CASSYSTVGYTF. The CDR3 DNA reads TGTGCCAGCAGTTACTCGACTGTCGGCTACACCTTC.